The rows below give T cell receptor beta chains drawn from one sample of a study of PD-1 blockade in classical Hodgkin lymphoma. Some clones are missing from TCRdb's copy, which holds only in-frame ones; the method was immunoSEQ multiplex PCR. The table shows 96,000 or so clones, with about 92% occurring only once. The material sequenced was peripheral blood mononuclear cells (PBMCs), taken before the fourth cycle of nivolumab. The receptor set was obtained from a human donor with classical Hodgkin lymphoma. Each CDR3 is given with its conserved first and last residue. Fields, in order: J gene, clone size, CDR3 length, D gene, V gene, CDR3 DNA, CDR3 protein. The D gene is left open where the match is weak. Some rows have no size entry. The others give once, few or many, or a class for an expanded clone.

j_call: TRBJ2-7; clone_size: -; cdr3_length: 17; d_call: TRBD2; v_call: TRBV27; cdr3_nt: TGTGCCAGCAGTCTCATTTCCCCGGGACTAGCGGGCTACGAGCAGTACTTC; cdr3_aa: CASSLISPGLAGYEQYF
j_call: TRBJ2-1; clone_size: -; cdr3_length: 16; d_call: TRBD1; v_call: TRBV28; cdr3_nt: TGTGCCAGCAGTCTATCTACAGGGGGCGCGTACAATGAGCAGTTCTTC; cdr3_aa: CASSLSTGGAYNEQFF
j_call: TRBJ1-2; clone_size: -; cdr3_length: 15; d_call: -; v_call: TRBV6-1; cdr3_nt: TGTGCCAGCAGTGAAGCGCTGGGCAGGAACTATGGCTACACCTTC; cdr3_aa: CASSEALGRNYGYTF
j_call: TRBJ2-5; clone_size: -; cdr3_length: 14; d_call: TRBD2; v_call: TRBV19; cdr3_nt: TGTGCCACAATGGGGAGGGAGAAACAAGAGACCCAGTACTTC; cdr3_aa: CATMGREKQETQYF
j_call: TRBJ2-7; clone_size: -; cdr3_length: 14; d_call: TRBD2; v_call: TRBV30; cdr3_nt: TGTGCCTGGAACCGGGGACTAGCCGGAAGCGAGCAGTACTTC; cdr3_aa: CAWNRGLAGSEQYF
j_call: TRBJ2-5; clone_size: -; cdr3_length: 13; d_call: -; v_call: TRBV7-9; cdr3_nt: TGTGCCAGCAGCCATTTGGGGAGTGAGACCCAGTACTTC; cdr3_aa: CASSHLGSETQYF
j_call: TRBJ1-1; clone_size: few; cdr3_length: 11; d_call: TRBD1; v_call: TRBV20-1; cdr3_nt: TGCAGTGCTAGGACAGGGGCTGAAGCTTTCTTT; cdr3_aa: CSARTGAEAFF
j_call: TRBJ1-3; clone_size: -; cdr3_length: 16; d_call: -; v_call: TRBV9; cdr3_nt: TGTGCCAGCAGCGCTCGACAGACCCTCTCTGGAAACACCATATATTTT; cdr3_aa: CASSARQTLSGNTIYF
j_call: TRBJ2-3; clone_size: once; cdr3_length: 15; d_call: -; v_call: TRBV18; cdr3_nt: TGTGCCAGCTCACCACTATTCGGTGGCGCAGATACGCAGTATTTT; cdr3_aa: CASSPLFGGADTQYF
j_call: TRBJ1-4; clone_size: -; cdr3_length: 15; d_call: TRBD1; v_call: TRBV27; cdr3_nt: TGTGCCAGCAGGCATATGGACAGGGCGAGTGAAAAACTGTTTTTT; cdr3_aa: CASRHMDRASEKLFF
j_call: TRBJ2-3; clone_size: -; cdr3_length: 12; d_call: -; v_call: TRBV7-8; cdr3_nt: TGTGCCAGCAGCTTAGCCAGAGATACGCAGTATTTT; cdr3_aa: CASSLARDTQYF
j_call: TRBJ2-1; clone_size: -; cdr3_length: 15; d_call: TRBD1; v_call: TRBV5-1; cdr3_nt: TGCGCCAGCAGCTTCCGACAGGGGGCGTACAATGAGCAGTTCTTC; cdr3_aa: CASSFRQGAYNEQFF
j_call: TRBJ2-3; clone_size: -; cdr3_length: 14; d_call: TRBD1; v_call: TRBV27; cdr3_nt: TGTGCCAGCTGGGGCACAGGGGGCCCAGATACGCAGTATTTT; cdr3_aa: CASWGTGGPDTQYF
j_call: TRBJ1-4; clone_size: -; cdr3_length: 15; d_call: -; v_call: TRBV19; cdr3_nt: TGTGCCAGTAGTATCGGGGGGGCAACTAATGAAAAACTGTTTTTT; cdr3_aa: CASSIGGATNEKLFF
j_call: TRBJ2-7; clone_size: -; cdr3_length: 16; d_call: -; v_call: TRBV27; cdr3_nt: TGTGCCAGCAGTTTAGCCGGGACCCCGTTGCCCTACGAGCAGTACTTC; cdr3_aa: CASSLAGTPLPYEQYF
j_call: TRBJ1-1; clone_size: once; cdr3_length: 14; d_call: -; v_call: TRBV12-5; cdr3_nt: TGTGCTAGTGTTATCTATTCCGAGGGCACTGAAGCTTTCTTT; cdr3_aa: CASVIYSEGTEAFF
j_call: TRBJ2-6; clone_size: -; cdr3_length: 17; d_call: -; v_call: TRBV11-2; cdr3_nt: TGTGCCAGCAGCTTAGCTTTGGTGGGATCTGGGGCCAACGTCCTGACTTTC; cdr3_aa: CASSLALVGSGANVLTF
j_call: TRBJ1-2; clone_size: -; cdr3_length: 14; d_call: TRBD1; v_call: TRBV11-1; cdr3_nt: TGTGCCAGCAGACGAGGACAGGGCGAATATGGCTACACCTTC; cdr3_aa: CASRRGQGEYGYTF
j_call: TRBJ2-2; clone_size: -; cdr3_length: 13; d_call: TRBD1; v_call: TRBV10-3; cdr3_nt: TGTGCCATCCGTGGGACAGACACCGGGGAGCTGTTTTTT; cdr3_aa: CAIRGTDTGELFF
j_call: TRBJ2-1; clone_size: -; cdr3_length: 15; d_call: -; v_call: TRBV5-4; cdr3_nt: TGTGCCAGCAGCTTAAGGGCAGGGATTCTGGATGAGCAGTTCTTC; cdr3_aa: CASSLRAGILDEQFF
j_call: TRBJ2-3; clone_size: -; cdr3_length: 13; d_call: -; v_call: TRBV9; cdr3_nt: TGTGCCAGCAGCGTAGGGGCAGTAGATACGCAGTATTTT; cdr3_aa: CASSVGAVDTQYF
j_call: TRBJ2-5; clone_size: -; cdr3_length: 12; d_call: -; v_call: TRBV5-1; cdr3_nt: TGCGCCAGCAGCTCGACCCCGGAGACCCAGTACTTC; cdr3_aa: CASSSTPETQYF
j_call: TRBJ2-5; clone_size: -; cdr3_length: 12; d_call: -; v_call: TRBV6-5; cdr3_nt: TGTGCCAGCACAGGAGCTCAAGAGACCCAGTACTTC; cdr3_aa: CASTGAQETQYF
j_call: TRBJ1-4; clone_size: -; cdr3_length: 12; d_call: -; v_call: TRBV7-9; cdr3_nt: TGTGCCAGCAGGACCATGGCTGAAAAACTGTTTTTT; cdr3_aa: CASRTMAEKLFF
j_call: TRBJ1-2; clone_size: once; cdr3_length: 15; d_call: -; v_call: TRBV6-5; cdr3_nt: TGTGCCAGCAGTTACATCCGGCAGGGAGGATATGGCTACACCTTC; cdr3_aa: CASSYIRQGGYGYTF
j_call: TRBJ2-5; clone_size: -; cdr3_length: 16; d_call: TRBD2; v_call: TRBV6-5; cdr3_nt: TGTGCCAGCAGTTACTCTCGGGGGGGGCTTAGAGAGACCCAGTACTTC; cdr3_aa: CASSYSRGGLRETQYF
j_call: TRBJ1-1; clone_size: -; cdr3_length: 17; d_call: -; v_call: TRBV30; cdr3_nt: TGTGCCTGGAGTGCCGAATATTTCAGGGCGGGGGCGACTGAAGCTTTCTTT; cdr3_aa: CAWSAEYFRAGATEAFF
j_call: TRBJ2-5; clone_size: -; cdr3_length: 13; d_call: TRBD2; v_call: TRBV29-1; cdr3_nt: TGCAGCGTACCGACTAGCGGACAAGAGACCCAGTACTTC; cdr3_aa: CSVPTSGQETQYF
j_call: TRBJ2-7; clone_size: -; cdr3_length: 15; d_call: -; v_call: TRBV21-1; cdr3_nt: TGTGCCAGCAGCAAACAGGGTAAGAACTCCTACGAGCAGTACTTC; cdr3_aa: CASSKQGKNSYEQYF
j_call: TRBJ2-7; clone_size: -; cdr3_length: 12; d_call: TRBD1; v_call: TRBV10-3; cdr3_nt: TGTGCCACCGGGACAGCGCCCTACGAGCAGTACTTC; cdr3_aa: CATGTAPYEQYF
j_call: TRBJ1-1; clone_size: -; cdr3_length: 14; d_call: TRBD1; v_call: TRBV30; cdr3_nt: TGTGCCTGGATTATCACAGGGGGACGGACTGAAGCTTTCTTT; cdr3_aa: CAWIITGGRTEAFF
j_call: TRBJ2-2; clone_size: -; cdr3_length: 15; d_call: -; v_call: TRBV7-9; cdr3_nt: TGTGCCAGCAGACTGGCTGACTTCAACACCGGGGAGCTGTTTTTT; cdr3_aa: CASRLADFNTGELFF
j_call: TRBJ2-3; clone_size: -; cdr3_length: 12; d_call: -; v_call: TRBV10-3; cdr3_nt: TGTGCCATCAGTGTGGGCCCAGATACGCAGTATTTT; cdr3_aa: CAISVGPDTQYF
j_call: TRBJ2-1; clone_size: -; cdr3_length: 16; d_call: TRBD2; v_call: TRBV2; cdr3_nt: TGTGCCAGCAGTTTTGGAGTCAGCGGGGTATTCAATGAGCAGTTCTTC; cdr3_aa: CASSFGVSGVFNEQFF
j_call: TRBJ2-2; clone_size: -; cdr3_length: 15; d_call: TRBD1; v_call: TRBV5-1; cdr3_nt: TGCGCCAGCAGCCCACGAAGGGGGCAGACCGGGGAGCTGTTTTTT; cdr3_aa: CASSPRRGQTGELFF
j_call: TRBJ1-3; clone_size: -; cdr3_length: 17; d_call: TRBD1; v_call: TRBV19; cdr3_nt: TGTGCCAGTAGTAGGAGGACAGGGGTAGCCTCTGGAAACACCATATATTTT; cdr3_aa: CASSRRTGVASGNTIYF
j_call: TRBJ2-7; clone_size: -; cdr3_length: 15; d_call: -; v_call: TRBV7-9; cdr3_nt: TGTGCCAGCAGCTTAGACCAGGGGGGATCCTACGAGCAGTACTTC; cdr3_aa: CASSLDQGGSYEQYF
j_call: TRBJ1-1; clone_size: -; cdr3_length: 10; d_call: -; v_call: TRBV6-1; cdr3_nt: TGTGCCGGGGGCAAGACTGAAGCTTTCTTT; cdr3_aa: CAGGKTEAFF
j_call: TRBJ1-3; clone_size: -; cdr3_length: 14; d_call: -; v_call: TRBV27; cdr3_nt: TGTGCCAGCAGCCGTCCGGGTTTTGGAAACACCATATATTTT; cdr3_aa: CASSRPGFGNTIYF
j_call: TRBJ2-1; clone_size: -; cdr3_length: 15; d_call: -; v_call: TRBV5-4; cdr3_nt: TGTGCCAGCAGCTTGGGGCAGGGAGCCTACAATGAGCAGTTCTTC; cdr3_aa: CASSLGQGAYNEQFF
j_call: TRBJ1-1; clone_size: -; cdr3_length: 13; d_call: -; v_call: TRBV27; cdr3_nt: TGTGCCAGCAGGATCTTTTTGAACACTGAAGCTTTCTTT; cdr3_aa: CASRIFLNTEAFF
j_call: TRBJ2-5; clone_size: -; cdr3_length: 11; d_call: -; v_call: TRBV7-6; cdr3_nt: TGTGCCAGCAGCTCTCTTGGGAGCCAGTACTTC; cdr3_aa: CASSSLGSQYF
j_call: TRBJ1-1; clone_size: -; cdr3_length: 14; d_call: TRBD1; v_call: TRBV19; cdr3_nt: TGTGCCACCGCGGACAGGCCCCCCATTACTGAAGCTTTCTTT; cdr3_aa: CATADRPPITEAFF
j_call: TRBJ2-1; clone_size: -; cdr3_length: 14; d_call: TRBD2; v_call: TRBV10-3; cdr3_nt: TGTGCCATCGCCGGGGGGGTCGCAGGGAATGAGCAGTTCTTC; cdr3_aa: CAIAGGVAGNEQFF
j_call: TRBJ2-7; clone_size: few; cdr3_length: 17; d_call: -; v_call: TRBV14; cdr3_nt: TGTGCCAGCAGCCCCCTCCCTGGGAGCGGGCCTGCCTACGAGCAGTACTTC; cdr3_aa: CASSPLPGSGPAYEQYF
j_call: TRBJ1-2; clone_size: -; cdr3_length: 11; d_call: -; v_call: TRBV19; cdr3_nt: TGTGCCAGTAATCAGTTGAATGGCTACACCTTC; cdr3_aa: CASNQLNGYTF
j_call: TRBJ1-1; clone_size: -; cdr3_length: 15; d_call: -; v_call: TRBV9; cdr3_nt: TGTGCCAGCAGCCCAGAGGGACCCCGGAACACTGAAGCTTTCTTT; cdr3_aa: CASSPEGPRNTEAFF
j_call: TRBJ2-3; clone_size: -; cdr3_length: 15; d_call: -; v_call: TRBV5-4; cdr3_nt: TGTGCCAGCAGCCCCGGGCCGACTAGCACAGATACGCAGTATTTT; cdr3_aa: CASSPGPTSTDTQYF
j_call: TRBJ1-5; clone_size: -; cdr3_length: 15; d_call: TRBD1; v_call: TRBV2; cdr3_nt: TGTGCCAGCAGTAAACAGACAGGGTTTAATCAGCCCCAGCATTTT; cdr3_aa: CASSKQTGFNQPQHF
j_call: TRBJ2-1; clone_size: -; cdr3_length: 15; d_call: -; v_call: TRBV2; cdr3_nt: TGTGCCAGCCAAGATGCGTTGTCTGGTTACAATGAGCAGTTCTTC; cdr3_aa: CASQDALSGYNEQFF
j_call: TRBJ1-4; clone_size: few; cdr3_length: 16; d_call: TRBD1; v_call: TRBV6-6; cdr3_nt: TGTGCCAGCAGCCATATATGGGGACAGGAAAATGAAAAACTGTTTTTT; cdr3_aa: CASSHIWGQENEKLFF
j_call: TRBJ2-1; clone_size: -; cdr3_length: 15; d_call: -; v_call: TRBV30; cdr3_nt: TGTGCCTGGGAACCGACTAGTTGGGCCTACAATGAGCAGTTCTTC; cdr3_aa: CAWEPTSWAYNEQFF
j_call: TRBJ1-2; clone_size: -; cdr3_length: 14; d_call: TRBD1; v_call: TRBV5-1; cdr3_nt: TGCGCCAGCAGCTTGGAGGGACAGGGGTTTGGCTACACCTTC; cdr3_aa: CASSLEGQGFGYTF